This passage covers 6 T cell receptor beta chains from one sample sequenced in a study of cytomegalovirus exposure and HLA in healthy donors. In the PCR, 60 Vbeta and 13 Jbeta primers were used. The repertoire was sequenced with immunoSEQ multiplex PCR; TCRdb's copy has only in-frame clones and lacks some. The repertoire holds 35,000 or so clones, roughly 80% seen once, with almost 9.5% in the top ten. Material for sequencing was PBMCs. The receptors shown here come from a woman aged 40 to 50 in good health and CMV-seronegative.

The chain carries TRBV4-3 and TRBJ2-1; D not certain. The CDR3 length is 17 residues. Trimming left V 2 bases short and J 0 bases short, with 14 bases between. CDR1 is LGHNA and CDR2 is YSLEER in the germline V gene. The chain's CDR3 is CASSQLPSGHSYNEQFF. The CDR3 bases are TGCGCCAGCAGCCAACTCCCCAGTGGGCACTCCTACAATGAGCAGTTCTTC.

The rearrangement links TRBV9 to TRBJ1-1; the D gene is possibly TRBD1 (6 bases). Germline V gives CDR1 SGDLS, CDR2 YYNGEE. The ends were cut back, 0 bases at V and 1 base at J, with 10 bases in the middle. There are 15 residues in the CDR3. CDR3 sequence reads: CASSVAGTPNTEAFF. DNA for the CDR3: TGTGCCAGCAGCGTAGCCGGGACACCGAACACTGAAGCTTTCTTT.

This clone was seen a few times. The genes are TRBV6-1 and TRBJ2-5; D is uncertain. The CDR3 contains 12 residues. V shed 8 bases and J shed 2 bases, with 9 bases lying between them. Germline V gene data show CDR1 as MNHNS and CDR2 as SASEGT. CDR3 amino acids: CASLGLQETQYF. CDR3 nucleotide sequence: TGTGCCAGCCTGGGCTTACAAGAGACCCAGTACTTC.

The CDR3 DNA sequence: TGTGCCAGCAGCCAAGATGCCAGGGGGCCGGGGGGCTACACCTTC. It specifies CASSQDARGPGGYTF. The V and J genes are TRBV4-2 and TRBJ1-2, with 8 bases lining up with TRBD1. The germline gives CDR1 LGHNA, CDR2 YNFKEQ. The CDR3 consists of 15 residues. V was clipped by 0 bases and J by 8 bases; unmatched bases: 8.

The rearrangement links TRBV28 to TRBJ2-7; D not resolved. Germline lookup yields CDR1 MDHEN and CDR2 SYDVKM. V was cut by 6 bases and J by 0 bases, with 12 bases left in between. This CDR3 has 14 residues. This CDR3 reads CASRSQANSYEQYV. CDR3 bases: TGTGCCAGCAGATCCCAGGCTAACTCCTACGAGCAGTACGTC.

This chain connects TRBV10-3 to TRBJ2-7; D is ambiguous. The V and J ends lost 0 bases and 2 bases respectively, with 11 bases between them. The CDR3 sequence is 15 residues long. Germline assignment: CDR1 ENHRY and CDR2 SYGVKD. The CDR3 DNA reads TGTGCCATCAGTGAGTCAGGCCCCAGGCCCTACGAGCAGTACGTC. Encoded protein: CAISESGPRPYEQYV.